The 25 T cell receptor beta chains given below trace back to one sample, sequenced in a study of blood T cell repertoires in COVID-19. Profiling relied on immunoSEQ multiplex PCR, and the TCRdb table lists in-frame clones only, not all of them. The table lists hundreds of thousands of clones, 65% to 90% of them singletons. The sequenced material came from PBMCs or T cells enriched from blood (not recorded which). Source of these receptors: a man aged 25 to 45 who had recovered from COVID-19.

The chain combines TRBV6-5 with TRBJ2-2; D unclear. Trimming removed 0 bases from V and 4 bases from J, with 12 bases in between. This CDR3 comprises 16 residues. Germline loops: CDR1 MNHEY, CDR2 SVGAGI. Written as DNA, the CDR3 is TGTGCCAGCAGTTACTCGAGGAGAAGAGGCACCGGGGAGCTGTTTTTT. It specifies CASSYSRRRGTGELFF.

The J gene is TRBJ1-3, the V gene TRBV30; D ambiguous. V was cut by 2 bases and J by 4 bases, with 12 bases left in between. From germline, CDR1 is GTSNPN and CDR2 SVGIG (reference sequence). The CDR3 consists of 14 residues. CDR3 sequence (DNA): TGTGCCTGGAGTCGGAACGGGGTCGGAAACACCATATATTTT. Translating it yields CAWSRNGVGNTIYF. The full variable domain, its missing parts supplied by reference TRBV30 and TRBJ1-3, is SQTIHQWPATLVQPVGSPLSLECTVEGTSNPNLYWYRQAAGRGLQLLFYSVGIGQISSEVPQNLSASRPQDRQFILSSKKLLLSDSGFYLCAWSRNGVGNTIYFGEGSWLTVV.

This chain uses TRBV7-9 with TRBJ2-1, with TRBD1 matching over 10 bases. The CDR3 totals 15 residues. Germline V CDR1 and CDR2: SEHNR, FQNEAQ (reference sequence). The trim removed 4 bases at V and 2 bases at J, leaving 2 bases unmatched. The CDR3, as DNA: TGTGCCAGCAGCTCGGGACAGGGGCCCTACAATGAGCAGTTCTTC. Its protein product is CASSSGQGPYNEQFF.

The genes are TRBV6-4 and TRBJ1-3; tentatively, D is TRBD1 (5 bases). The CDR3 is 15 amino acids. The germline V and J ends were trimmed by 10 bases and 13 bases, with 29 bases remaining between them. The germline V gene has CDR1 MRHNA and CDR2 SNTAGT. The DNA for the CDR3 is TGTGCCAACAGCCTTTGCGGGGAAAGGGGTTCCTATATATATTTT. This translates into CANSLCGERGSYIYF.

The chain combines TRBV10-2 with TRBJ2-3; D unclear. V lost 3 bases to trimming and J lost 10 bases, with 11 bases between them. The length of the CDR3 is 12 residues. Germline lookup yields CDR1 WSHSY and CDR2 SAAADI. CDR3 in DNA: TGCGCCAGCAGTGAACCGAGCATCGCGCAGTATTTT. Its protein is CASSEPSIAQYF.

The chain is built from TRBV5-6 and TRBJ2-5, with TRBD1 matching 11 bases. Germline V CDR1 and CDR2: SGHDT, YYEEEE. The CDR3 length is 17 residues. Unmatched junction bases numbered 10, after V lost 4 bases and J lost 2 bases. Here the CDR3 DNA reads TGTGCCAGCAGCCCCGGACAGGGGGCGCTCAGGCAAGAGACCCAGTACTTC. Its translation: CASSPGQGALRQETQYF.

The V call is TRBV10-3, the J call TRBJ1-1; 8 positions match TRBD1. The V and J ends lost 6 bases and 10 bases, in that order; junction bases with no gene match: 7. The CDR3 runs 12 residues. Germline CDR1 reads ENHRY; CDR2 reads SYGVKD. The CDR3 is CAISGTGGGAFF. In nucleotides, the CDR3 is TGTGCCATCAGCGGAACAGGGGGGGGAGCTTTCTTT.

The chain uses TRBV11-3 and TRBJ1-1; D not resolved. Trimming took off 5 bases at V and 4 bases at J, with 14 bases between the two ends. Germline loops: CDR1 SGHNT, CDR2 YENEEA. The CDR3 loop spans 14 amino acids. The CDR3 DNA follows: TGTGCCAGCAGCCCAAACACCGTTGGCACTGAAGCTTTCTTT. Its translation: CASSPNTVGTEAFF.

This rearrangement joins TRBV7-2 to TRBJ2-7, with D tentatively TRBD1 (5 bases). The V end lost 1 base, the J end lost 0 bases, and 16 bases lay between the germline ends. Germline assignment: CDR1 SGHTA and CDR2 FQGNSA. The CDR3 is made up of 17 amino acids. The CDR3 DNA reads TGTGCCAGCAGCTTAGTAGGGGTTGGGCAGCTCTCCTACGAGCAGTACTTC. Its translation is CASSLVGVGQLSYEQYF.

This chain joins TRBV19 and TRBJ1-1, with TRBD1 matching 9 bases. The J segment lost 4 bases and the V segment lost 5 bases, leaving 5 bases of the junction unmatched. The CDR3 is 14 residues long. CDR1 and CDR2 from the germline V gene are LNHDA and SQIVND (reference sequence). As DNA, the CDR3 is TGTGCCAGTAGTCCACAGGGGGCGACCACTGAAGCTTTCTTT. It translates to CASSPQGATTEAFF.

The chain has TRBV6-5 and TRBJ1-2; TRBD1 agrees at 9 bases. Germline V gene sequence: CDR1 MNHEY, CDR2 SVGAGI. The CDR3 is 14 residues long. Losses at the gene ends were 2 bases for V and 8 bases for J; bases not matched to a gene: 6. This CDR3 is CASSYEQGARGYTF. CDR3 bases: TGTGCCAGCAGTTACGAACAGGGGGCGCGCGGCTACACCTTC.

This rearrangement joins TRBV15 to TRBJ2-1; 10 bases are shared with TRBD2. Germline assignment: CDR1 LNHNV and CDR2 YYDKDF (reference sequence). The ends lost 4 bases at V and 4 bases at J; junction bases unmatched: 7. The CDR3 has 16 amino acids. The CDR3 region is CATSISKRGGYNEQFF. The CDR3 coding sequence is TGTGCCACCAGCATCTCTAAGCGGGGGGGTTACAATGAGCAGTTCTTC.

The genes are TRBV30 and TRBJ2-1, with D possibly TRBD2 on 6 matching bases. Trimming removed 4 bases at V and 0 bases at J, with 10 bases between. The CDR3 contains 14 residues. From germline, CDR1 is GTSNPN and CDR2 SVGIG (reference sequence). The CDR3 DNA reads TGTGCCTGGAACGAAGCGGGCTCCTACAATGAGCAGTTCTTC. This translates into CAWNEAGSYNEQFF. Looking up the rest from reference TRBV30 and TRBJ2-1 gives the full variable domain: SQTIHQWPATLVQPVGSPLSLECTVEGTSNPNLYWYRQAAGRGLQLLFYSVGIGQISSEVPQNLSASRPQDRQFILSSKKLLLSDSGFYLCAWNEAGSYNEQFFGPGTRLTVL.

The chain carries TRBV11-3 and TRBJ2-2; 7 bases are shared with TRBD2. Per germline, CDR1 SGHNT and CDR2 YENEEA. The CDR3 loop spans 14 amino acids. V lost 3 bases and J lost 8; bases outside the gene matches: 6. Written as DNA, the CDR3 is TGTGCCAGCAGCTTCGGGACTACGGAGGGGGAGCTGTTTTTT. It translates to CASSFGTTEGELFF. The variable domain in full, with the rest retrieved from reference TRBV11-3 and TRBJ2-2, is EAGVVQSPRYKIIEKKQPVAFWCNPISGHNTLYWYLQNLGQGPELLIRYENEEAVDDSQLPKDRFSAERLKGVDSTLKIQPAELGDSAVYLCASSFGTTEGELFFGEGSRLTVL.

V usage is TRBV5-8 and J usage is TRBJ1-1; 10 bases line up with TRBD1. The V gene end was trimmed by 4 bases and the J gene end by 0 bases; junction bases not matched to a gene: 6. The CDR3 is 16 residues long. Germline V gene lookup returns CDR1 SGHTS and CDR2 YDEGEE. DNA of the CDR3: TGTGCCAGCAGCCAAGACAGGGGGCGCGTGAACACTGAAGCTTTCTTT. Amino acid sequence: CASSQDRGRVNTEAFF.

The chain recombines TRBV2 with TRBJ2-5; the match to TRBD1 covers 10 bases. The CDR3 has 14 residues. Germline-derived CDR1 and CDR2 are SNHLY and FYNNEI. V was pared by 4 bases and J by 4 bases, with 3 bases of the junction left unmatched. This CDR3 reads CASSGQGAGETQYF. The CDR3 bases are TGTGCCAGCAGTGGACAGGGGGCAGGAGAGACCCAGTACTTC. Drawing the rest from reference TRBV2 and TRBJ2-5, the complete variable domain is EPEVTQTPSHQVTQMGQEVILRCVPISNHLYFYWYRQILGQKVEFLVSFYNNEISEKSEIFDDQFSVERPDGSNFTLKIRSTKLEDSAMYFCASSGQGAGETQYFGPGTRLLVL.

The chain carries TRBV21-1 and TRBJ1-1; the D call TRBD1 from the table was never checked on the DNA. TRBV21-1 is marked as a pseudogene. The length of the CDR3 is 14 residues. Written as DNA, the CDR3 is TGTGCCAGCAGCGTCACCACAGCAAACACTGAAGCTTTCTTT. Its translation is CASSVTTANTEAFF.

The genes are TRBV5-1 and TRBJ2-2; tentative D call: TRBD1 (6 bases). The germline V gene has CDR1 SGHRS and CDR2 YFSETQ. Deletions cut 4 bases from V and 5 bases from J, with 12 bases between. The CDR3 sequence is 14 residues long. The CDR3 nucleotides read TGCGCCAGCAGCCGAGGGGGACAAACCGGGGAGCTGTTTTTT. Its protein product is CASSRGGQTGELFF.

Turning to this clone: One end of the junction varies from germline; a read error may be responsible. The J gene is TRBJ1-6, the V gene TRBV4-1; D is possibly TRBD1 (5 bases). This CDR3 comprises 13 residues. The germline gives CDR1 MGHRA, CDR2 YSYEKL. CDR3 region: CASSPILGRHRNF. CDR3 nucleotide sequence: TGCGCCAGCAGCCCCATTCTGGGGCGACACCGTAACTTT.

This clone occurred once. V gene TRBV15 combines with J gene TRBJ1-4; a possible D gene is TRBD1 (5 bases). V was pared by 3 bases and J by 0 bases, with 8 bases between. There are 15 residues in the CDR3. Germline values: CDR1 LNHNV, CDR2 YYDKDF (reference sequence). In nucleotides, the CDR3 is TGTGCCACCAGCAGCACAGGTGCAACTAATGAAAAACTGTTTTTT. Translated: CATSSTGATNEKLFF.

This clone was observed a handful of times. This same CDR3 is encoded by further DNA sequences in the sample. The V call is TRBV5-1, the J call TRBJ2-7; 9 positions match TRBD1. CDR1 is SGHRS and CDR2 is YFSETQ in the germline V gene. This CDR3 comprises 15 residues. V gave up 4 bases and J gave up 2 bases; unmatched junction bases: 7. The CDR3 region is CASSPGGQGPYEQYF. The CDR3, as DNA: TGCGCCAGCAGCCCGGGGGGACAGGGTCCCTACGAGCAGTACTTC.

The chain links TRBV11-3 to TRBJ2-3; TRBD1 aligns across 12 bases. The CDR3 length is 18 residues. Looked up from germline, CDR1 is SGHNT and CDR2 is YENEEA. With 3 bases clipped from V and 1 base from J, the junction kept 8 bases outside the gene matches. This CDR3 is CASSFTGTGGFGTDTQYF. The DNA for the CDR3 is TGTGCCAGCAGCTTTACCGGGACAGGGGGCTTCGGCACAGATACGCAGTATTTT.

This chain links TRBV28 with TRBJ1-5; TRBD1 agrees at 7 bases. After removal of 6 bases from V and 2 bases from J, the junction contained 7 bases not matched to a gene. Germline-derived CDR1 and CDR2 are MDHEN and SYDVKM. There are 15 residues in the CDR3. The CDR3 sequence is CASRPDGTGNQPQHF. In nucleotides, the CDR3 is TGTGCCAGCAGACCAGACGGGACAGGCAATCAGCCCCAGCATTTT.

This clone showed up just a few times. V gene TRBV5-4 combines with J gene TRBJ1-4; D remains unclear. The CDR3 has 16 amino acids. Trimming removed 0 bases at V and 3 bases at J, with 12 bases between. Per germline, CDR1 SGHNT and CDR2 YYREEE (reference sequence). The CDR3 sequence: CASSLGGVSANEKLFF. CDR3 DNA: TGTGCCAGCAGCTTGGGCGGAGTATCAGCTAATGAAAAACTGTTTTTT.

The chain employs TRBV18 and TRBJ1-1, with D perhaps TRBD1 (6 bases). Trimming cost V 10 bases and J 5 bases, with 17 bases left between them. This CDR3 is built from 13 residues. Germline CDR1 KGHSH, CDR2 LQKENI. CDR3 sequence: CATTYDRWTEAFF. CDR3 sequence (DNA): TGTGCCACCACCTACGACAGGTGGACTGAAGCTTTCTTT. Variable domain in full (rest from reference TRBV18 and TRBJ1-1): NAGVMQNPRHLVRRRGQEARLRCSPMKGHSHVYWYRQLPEEGLKFMVYLQKENIIDESGMPKERFSAEFPKEGPSILRIQQVVRGDSAAYFCATTYDRWTEAFFGQGTRLTVV.